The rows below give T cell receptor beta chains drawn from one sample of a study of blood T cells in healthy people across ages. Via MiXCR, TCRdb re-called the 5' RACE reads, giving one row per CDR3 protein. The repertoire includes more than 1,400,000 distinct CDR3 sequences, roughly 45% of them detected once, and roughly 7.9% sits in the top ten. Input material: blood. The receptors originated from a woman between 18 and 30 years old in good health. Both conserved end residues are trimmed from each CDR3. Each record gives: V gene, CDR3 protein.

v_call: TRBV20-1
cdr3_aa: SARSVGLAGVDTQY

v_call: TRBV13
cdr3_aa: ASSLSQGLADTQY

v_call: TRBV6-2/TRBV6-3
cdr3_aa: ASSYEGGSWDEQY

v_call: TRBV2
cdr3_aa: ASAGTSYNEQF

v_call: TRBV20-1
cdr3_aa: SAPQTGVNTEAF

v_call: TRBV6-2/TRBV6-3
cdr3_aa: ASSYSERDRGDEQY

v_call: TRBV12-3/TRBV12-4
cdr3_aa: ASKIGQGGYNEQF

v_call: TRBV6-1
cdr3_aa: ASSVELAGGAGGSFTQY

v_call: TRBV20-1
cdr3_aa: SAGSPRSDEQY

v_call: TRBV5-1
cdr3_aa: ASSRTGTDQETQY

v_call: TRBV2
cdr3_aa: ASSGITVGVGELF

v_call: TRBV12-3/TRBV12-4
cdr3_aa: ASSVKQITDTQY

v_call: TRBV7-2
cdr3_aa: ASSLAQGTYNEQY

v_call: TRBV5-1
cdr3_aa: ASSGGRERSDTQY

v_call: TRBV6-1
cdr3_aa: ASSVRSQGADTQY

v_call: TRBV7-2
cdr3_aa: ASQTTGRAYEQY

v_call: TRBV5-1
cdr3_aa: ASSSRLAGVNNEQF

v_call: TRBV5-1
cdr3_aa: ASSSGTGPHEQY

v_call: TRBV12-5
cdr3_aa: ASGLGEPNSPLH

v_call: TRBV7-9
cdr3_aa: AKQLRSGDGPSGANVLT

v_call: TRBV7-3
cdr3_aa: ASSSFGGSADVLT

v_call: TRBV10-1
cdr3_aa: ASGDRDYPYEQY

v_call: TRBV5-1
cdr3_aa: ASSGTQGIEQY

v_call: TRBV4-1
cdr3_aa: ASSERTLGAF

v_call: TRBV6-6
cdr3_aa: ASTWGTGNSEQF

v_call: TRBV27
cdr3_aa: ASSLSGGMSYEQY

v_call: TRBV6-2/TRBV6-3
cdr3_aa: ASSRLRGVNTEAF

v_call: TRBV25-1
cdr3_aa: ASKDATNEKLF

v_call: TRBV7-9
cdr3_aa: ASSPVGSGNTIY

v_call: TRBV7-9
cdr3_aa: ASSSWTNTEAF

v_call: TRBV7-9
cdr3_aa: ASSLVGLAYEQF

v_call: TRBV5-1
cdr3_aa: ASSTGQGGNTIY